This TCR beta chain was recovered during a study of yellow fever vaccine responses in identical twins. TCRdb redid the calling of the RT-PCR reads with MiXCR, one entry per CDR3 protein. The sample has 30,000 to 40,000 distinct CDR3 sequences, less than 70% seen once. The study's findings and limits: Convergence reportedly seemed to mark part of the twins' vaccine T cell response, with personalization marking the rest.

V was pared by 1 base and J by 7 bases, with 19 bases between. The CDR3 is 16 amino acids. The germline CDR1 and CDR2 sequences are SNHLY and FYNNEI. As regards this clonotype: Its antigen remains unidentified.

The V gene is TRBV2, the J gene TRBJ1-2; D not certain. The origin of this receptor is a young woman who received the yellow fever vaccine. The input for sequencing was T cells from blood (PBMCs), unsorted or a sorted subset (not recorded which), taken before or after yellow fever vaccination (not recorded which). The CDR3 here is CASSEVVKGAAPGYTF. In DNA, the CDR3 is TGTGCCAGCAGTGAAGTGGTTAAGGGTGCGGCACCTGGCTACACCTTC. Full variable domain (outside the CDR3, taken from reference TRBV2 and TRBJ1-2): EPEVTQTPSHQVTQMGQEVILRCVPISNHLYFYWYRQILGQKVEFLVSFYNNEISEKSEIFDDQFSVERPDGSNFTLKIRSTKLEDSAMYFCASSEVVKGAAPGYTFGSGTRLTVV.